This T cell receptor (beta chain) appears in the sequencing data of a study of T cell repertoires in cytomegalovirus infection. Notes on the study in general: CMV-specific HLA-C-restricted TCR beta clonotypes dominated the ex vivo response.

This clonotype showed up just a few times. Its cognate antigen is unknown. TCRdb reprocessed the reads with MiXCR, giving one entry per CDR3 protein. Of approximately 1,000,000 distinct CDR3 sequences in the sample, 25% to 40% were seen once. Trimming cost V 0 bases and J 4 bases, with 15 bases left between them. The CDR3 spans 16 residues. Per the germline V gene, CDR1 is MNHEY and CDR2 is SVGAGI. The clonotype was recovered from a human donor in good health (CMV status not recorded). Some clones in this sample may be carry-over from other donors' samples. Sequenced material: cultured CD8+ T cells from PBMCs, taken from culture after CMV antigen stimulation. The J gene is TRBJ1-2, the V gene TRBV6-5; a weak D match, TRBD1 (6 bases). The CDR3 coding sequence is TGTGCCAGCAGTTACTCGCCCCCAGGGACAAGCTATGGCTACACCTTC. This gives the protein CASSYSPPGTSYGYTF.